The 28 T cell receptor beta chains in this list originate from one sample, sequenced in a study of identical twins. TCRdb analysed the 5' RACE reads with MiXCR anew, one entry per CDR3 protein. The sample shows fewer than 650,000 distinct CDR3 sequences, 7.5% to 10% of them seen only once. The sample also formed part of further work on yellow fever vaccine responses in identical twins.

Material for sequencing was PBMCs. These receptors were taken from a woman in her late teens or twenties in good health.

The J gene is TRBJ2-7, the V gene TRBV20-1; D tentatively fits TRBD1 or TRBD2 (5 bases each). This CDR3 comprises 15 residues. Per germline, CDR1 DFQATT and CDR2 SNEGSKA (reference sequence). V dropped 0 bases and J dropped 2 bases, with 14 bases sitting between them. DNA for the CDR3: TGCAGTGCTAGAGACCCCGGGACGGGCCCCTACGAGCAGTACTTC. Protein: CSARDPGTGPYEQYF.

The chain recombines TRBV7-2 with TRBJ2-7, with TRBD2 matching over 7 bases. This CDR3 comprises 12 residues. Unmatched junction bases numbered 6, after V lost 6 bases and J lost 7 bases. Germline CDR1 SGHTA, CDR2 FQGNSA. CDR3 protein: CASRTGGSEQYF. The CDR3 DNA is TGTGCCAGCAGAACCGGGGGGTCGGAGCAGTACTTC.

In its sample, this clonotype was seen a few times. This chain joins TRBV11-2 and TRBJ2-3, with TRBD2 matching 9 bases. Germline V CDR1 and CDR2: SGHAT, FQNNGV. The trim removed 7 bases at V and 3 bases at J, leaving 5 bases unmatched. The length of the CDR3 is 14 residues. DNA for the CDR3: TGTGCCAGCAAGAGCGGGGGGTGGACAGATACGCAGTATTTT. Protein sequence: CASKSGGWTDTQYF.

This chain connects TRBV2 to TRBJ1-4; TRBD1 is a possible D gene (6 bases). The length of the CDR3 is 14 residues. V shed 10 bases and J shed 1 base, with 13 bases lying between them. In germline, CDR1 is SNHLY, CDR2 FYNNEI. CDR3 region: CATQIRGTNEKLFF. The CDR3 region has the DNA TGTGCCACTCAAATCAGGGGAACTAATGAAAAACTGTTTTTT.

The chain carries TRBV4-3 and TRBJ1-1; D might be TRBD1 (5 bases). Trimming took off 0 bases at V and 8 bases at J, with 13 bases between the two ends. The germline gives CDR1 LGHNA, CDR2 YSLEER. This CDR3 comprises 14 residues. CDR3 DNA: TGCGCCAGCAGCCAAGATCGACGGGGGGTCGAAGCTTTCTTT. Translating gives CASSQDRRGVEAFF.

This chain links TRBV7-8 with TRBJ2-7; tentatively, D is TRBD2 (6 bases). The CDR3 loop spans 15 amino acids. From germline, CDR1 is SGHVS and CDR2 FQNEAQ. Trimming shortened V by 2 bases and J by 0 bases, and 11 bases separated the two germline ends. CDR3 region: CASSLRTDYSYEQYF. CDR3 DNA sequence: TGTGCCAGCAGCTTACGGACGGACTACTCCTACGAGCAGTACTTC.

This clonotype was seen only a few times. CDR3 protein: CSIRGGAADTQYF. As DNA, the CDR3 is TGCAGCATACGCGGGGGGGCGGCAGATACGCAGTATTTT. J is TRBJ2-3 and V is TRBV29-1; 9 bases align to TRBD2. Germline trimming cut 8 bases from V and 4 bases from J; bases unmatched to any gene: 7. CDR3 length: 13 amino acids. The germline CDR1 and CDR2 sequences are SQVTM and ANQGSEA.

The chain joins TRBV12-3 or TRBV12-4 to TRBJ2-1; 9 nucleotides match TRBD2. V was clipped by 4 bases and J by 2 bases; unmatched bases: 9. The CDR3 spans 17 residues. Here the CDR3 reads CASSYTLAGVPYNEQFF. CDR3 bases: TGTGCCAGCAGTTATACCTTAGCGGGAGTCCCCTACAATGAGCAGTTCTTC.

This clonotype occurred a few times. The CDR3 DNA sequence: TGTGCCAGCAGTCCCTACCGGGACACGTATTACGAGCAGTACTTC. It is translated as CASSPYRDTYYEQYF. J is TRBJ2-7 and V is TRBV12-3 or TRBV12-4, with a possible D match to TRBD1 (6 bases). Trimming took 5 bases from V and 4 from J, leaving 18 bases between them. The CDR3 loop spans 15 amino acids.

This clonotype was seen repeatedly, ten times or more. The CDR3 DNA is TGCGCCAGCAGCTCCCAGGCGGGACAGGGTTATGGCTACACCTTC. As protein: CASSSQAGQGYGYTF. This chain joins TRBV5-1 and TRBJ1-2, with 9 bases aligning to TRBD1. Per germline, CDR1 SGHRS and CDR2 YFSETQ. CDR3 size: 15 residues. V gave up 3 bases and J gave up 5 bases; unmatched junction bases: 8.

The chain recombines TRBV7-2 with TRBJ2-1, with TRBD2 as a possible D gene (7 bases). In germline, CDR1 is SGHTA, CDR2 FQGNSA. The germline V and J ends were trimmed by 8 bases and 7 bases, with 21 bases remaining between them. There are 15 residues in the CDR3. The CDR3, as DNA: TGTGCCAGCCGGGCGGCGGGGGCGAAGACTAATGAGCAGTTCTTC. Its translation: CASRAAGAKTNEQFF. Using reference TRBV7-2 and TRBJ2-1 for the parts outside the CDR3, the full variable domain is GAGVSQSPSNKVTEKGKDVELRCDPISGHTALYWYRQSLGQGLEFLIYFQGNSAPDKSGLPSDRFSAERTGGSVSTLTIQRTQQEDSAVYLCASRAAGAKTNEQFFGPGTRLTVL.

Concerning this clonotype: Possible read error: a much larger clone is one base away. The chain carries TRBV5-8 and TRBJ2-1, with D unclear. There are 14 residues in the CDR3. The ends were cut back, 4 bases at V and 4 bases at J, with 12 bases in the middle. CDR1 SGHTS and CDR2 YDEGEE come from the germline V gene. CDR3 nucleotide sequence: TGTGCCAGCAGCGCAGAGACGTTTTACAATGAGCAGTTCTTC. Its translation is CASSAETFYNEQFF.

This clonotype has only a few counts. This chain joins TRBV3-1 and TRBJ2-7; 9 bases are a match to TRBD1. V trimming: 8 bases; J trimming: 6 bases; junction bases outside the gene matches: 8. The germline CDR1 and CDR2 sequences are LGHDT and YNNKEL (reference sequence). There are 13 residues in the CDR3. This chain's CDR3 is CASRGTGPAEQYF. CDR3 nucleotide sequence: TGTGCCAGCCGCGGGACAGGGCCAGCCGAGCAGTACTTC.

The table lists this clonotype with a few counts. The V and J genes are TRBV20-1 and TRBJ2-3, with D maybe TRBD1 (5 bases). Germline V CDR1 and CDR2: DFQATT, SNEGSKA (reference sequence). The V and J ends lost 4 bases and 4 bases respectively, with 18 bases between them. The CDR3 spans 15 residues. The CDR3 DNA sequence: TGCAGTGCTAACCATCGTGGGCAGGGTCCAGATACGCAGTATTTT. This codes for CSANHRGQGPDTQYF.

The chain uses TRBV7-9 and TRBJ2-3; D might be TRBD1 or TRBD2, each matching 5 bases. Germline V CDR1 and CDR2: SEHNR, FQNEAQ (reference sequence). V was trimmed by 1 base and J by 2 bases, leaving 10 bases between them. The CDR3 is made up of 15 amino acids. Here the CDR3 reads CASSLGGPTTDTQYF. The CDR3 DNA reads TGTGCCAGCAGCTTAGGGGGACCGACCACAGATACGCAGTATTTT.

Ten or more counts support this clonotype. At one end, the junction sequence differs from germline, possibly due to a read error. The CDR3 loop reads CASSRGSEVFF. The CDR3 nucleotides are TGTGCCAGCAGCAGAGGGTCTGAAGTTTTCTTT. The chain carries TRBV3-1 and TRBJ1-1; no clear D gene. The germline CDR1 and CDR2 sequences are LGHDT and YNNKEL (reference sequence). The CDR3 runs to 11 residues.

J is TRBJ1-1 and V is TRBV6-6; unclear D gene. V lost 6 bases, J lost 6 bases, and 14 bases lay in between. The germline CDR1 and CDR2 sequences are MNHNY and SVGAGI (reference sequence). There are 13 residues in the CDR3. DNA of the CDR3: TGTGCCAGCAGGGAAAAGGTACATCCTGAAGCTTTCTTT. Amino acids: CASREKVHPEAFF.

The chain employs TRBV4-3 and TRBJ1-1; D ambiguous. V was cut by 0 bases and J by 1 base, with 9 bases left in between. Looked up from germline, CDR1 is LGHNA and CDR2 is YSLEER. CDR3 size: 15 residues. The CDR3 sequence: CASSQEAGRNTEAFF. CDR3 DNA sequence: TGCGCCAGCAGCCAAGAGGCTGGACGGAACACTGAAGCTTTCTTT.

This clonotype was seen a few times. V is TRBV7-2 and J is TRBJ2-2; D ambiguous. V gave up 1 base and J gave up 1 base, with 10 bases separating them. This CDR3 has 16 amino acids. CDR1 and CDR2 from the germline V gene are SGHTA and FQGNSA. The CDR3 DNA sequence: TGTGCCAGCAGCTTAGGTTTCAAGCGGAACACCGGGGAGCTGTTTTTT. Protein product: CASSLGFKRNTGELFF.

This clonotype was detected a few times. The rearrangement joins TRBV6-2 or TRBV6-3 to TRBJ2-7; a possible D gene is TRBD1 (6 bases). V shed 8 bases and J shed 7 bases, with 21 bases lying between them. This CDR3 region has 14 residues. The germline V gene has CDR1 MNHEY and CDR2 SVGEGT. The CDR3 nucleotides read TGTGCCAGCCGCTTGACAGGCAAGGACGGTGAGCAGTACTTC. Translation: CASRLTGKDGEQYF.

This rearrangement joins TRBV5-1 to TRBJ1-2, with TRBD1 matching 7 bases. The CDR3 length is 13 residues. The germline CDR1 and CDR2 sequences are SGHRS and YFSETQ. V shed 4 bases and J 4 bases; nucleotides not matched to a gene: 4. CDR3 residues: CASSPGDSYGYTF. As DNA, the CDR3 is TGCGCCAGCAGCCCGGGGGACAGCTATGGCTACACCTTC.

This chain links TRBV6-4 with TRBJ2-1; 7 nucleotides line up with TRBD2. This CDR3 contains 13 residues. V lost 8 bases and J lost 9; bases outside the gene matches: 10. Germline lookup yields CDR1 MRHNA and CDR2 SNTAGT. CDR3 residues: CASSAGRAGEQFF. CDR3 sequence (DNA): TGTGCCAGCTCTGCGGGGAGGGCGGGTGAGCAGTTCTTC.

At least ten counts were recorded for this clonotype. The chain is built from TRBV5-1 and TRBJ2-1; TRBD2 matches 11 bases. The length of the CDR3 is 15 residues. CDR1 and CDR2 from the germline V gene are SGHRS and YFSETQ. The ends lost 2 bases at V and 8 bases at J; junction bases unmatched: 6. CDR3 DNA: TGCGCCAGCAGCTTACTAGCGGGGGCCTGGGATGAGCAGTTCTTC. Translation gives CASSLLAGAWDEQFF.

This clonotype was recorded a few times. The chain employs TRBV28 and TRBJ2-5; 7 bases are shared with TRBD1. Germline loops: CDR1 MDHEN, CDR2 SYDVKM. The J segment lost 6 bases and the V segment lost 7 bases, leaving 14 bases of the junction unmatched. The CDR3 is 15 residues long. The CDR3 DNA follows: TGTGCCAGCACCCCCCCCGGGACAGTTAGAAAGACCCAGTACTTC. It encodes CASTPPGTVRKTQYF.

The gene calls are TRBV20-1 and TRBJ2-7, with a weak D call TRBD2 (7 bases). The CDR3 has 12 residues. V lost 7 bases to trimming and J lost 6 bases, with 16 bases between them. CDR1 is DFQATT, CDR2 SNEGSKA, per germline (reference sequence). CDR3 sequence: CSVEGGEPEQYF. Here the CDR3 DNA reads TGCAGTGTAGAGGGGGGGGAACCCGAGCAGTACTTC.

The table lists this clonotype with many counts. The chain recombines TRBV29-1 with TRBJ2-4; 8 bases line up with TRBD1. Germline V gene lookup returns CDR1 SQVTM and CDR2 ANQGSEA. This CDR3 region has 12 residues. V dropped 7 bases and J dropped 4; count of bases not matched to a gene: 3. CDR3 protein: CSARTGKNIQYF. DNA of the CDR3: TGCAGCGCACGGACAGGGAAAAACATTCAGTACTTC.

This clonotype has only a few counts. This chain uses TRBV30 with TRBJ1-2, with 8 bases that match TRBD1. This CDR3 is 14 amino acids long. CDR1 and CDR2 (germline): GTSNPN, SVGIG (reference sequence). Trimming at V came to 3 bases and at J to 5 bases, leaving 8 bases not matched to a gene. The CDR3 DNA is TGTGCCTGGAGCCCGGACAGGGACATATATGGCTACACCTTC. As protein: CAWSPDRDIYGYTF.

The chain couples TRBV2 to TRBJ1-5; 8 bases map to TRBD1. The junction had 7 bases not matched to a gene; V was cut back by 5 bases and J by 7 bases. Per germline, CDR1 SNHLY and CDR2 FYNNEI. This CDR3 spans 14 amino acids. The CDR3: CASSYGQGRQPQHF. The CDR3 DNA reads TGTGCCAGCAGTTATGGACAGGGACGCCAGCCCCAGCATTTT.